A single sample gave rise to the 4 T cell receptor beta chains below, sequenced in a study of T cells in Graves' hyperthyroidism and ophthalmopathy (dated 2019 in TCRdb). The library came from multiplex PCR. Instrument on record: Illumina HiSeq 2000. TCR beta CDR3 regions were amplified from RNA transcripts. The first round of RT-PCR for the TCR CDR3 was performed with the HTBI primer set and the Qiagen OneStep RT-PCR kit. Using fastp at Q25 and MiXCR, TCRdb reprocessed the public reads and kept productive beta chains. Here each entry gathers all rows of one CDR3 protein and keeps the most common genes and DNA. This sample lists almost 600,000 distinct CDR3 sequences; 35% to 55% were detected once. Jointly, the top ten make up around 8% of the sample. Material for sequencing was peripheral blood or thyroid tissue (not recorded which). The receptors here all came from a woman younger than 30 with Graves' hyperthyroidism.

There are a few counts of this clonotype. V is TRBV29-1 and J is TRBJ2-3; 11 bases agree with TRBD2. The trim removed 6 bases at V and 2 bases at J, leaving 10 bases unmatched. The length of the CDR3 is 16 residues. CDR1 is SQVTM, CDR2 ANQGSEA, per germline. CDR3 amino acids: CSVWGVSGRATDTQYF. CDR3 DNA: TGCAGCGTCTGGGGGGTTAGCGGGAGGGCCACAGATACGCAGTATTTT.

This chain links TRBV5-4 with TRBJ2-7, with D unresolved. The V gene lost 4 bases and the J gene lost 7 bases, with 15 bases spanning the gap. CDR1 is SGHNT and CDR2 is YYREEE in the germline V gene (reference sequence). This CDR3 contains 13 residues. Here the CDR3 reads CASSKEGWGEQYF. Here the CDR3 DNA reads TGTGCCAGCAGCAAGGAAGGTTGGGGTGAGCAGTACTTC. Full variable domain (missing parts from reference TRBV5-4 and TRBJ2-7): ETGVTQSPTHLIKTRGQQVTLRCSSQSGHNTVSWYQQALGQGPQFIFQYYREEENGRGNFPPRFSGLQFPNYSSELNVNALELDDSALYLCASSKEGWGEQYFGPGTRLTVT.

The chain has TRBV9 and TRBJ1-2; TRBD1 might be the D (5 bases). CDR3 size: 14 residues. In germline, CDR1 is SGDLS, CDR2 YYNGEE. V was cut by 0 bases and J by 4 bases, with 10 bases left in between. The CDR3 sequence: CASSVEGSTYGYTF. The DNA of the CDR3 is TGTGCCAGCAGCGTAGAGGGGTCGACCTATGGCTACACCTTC.

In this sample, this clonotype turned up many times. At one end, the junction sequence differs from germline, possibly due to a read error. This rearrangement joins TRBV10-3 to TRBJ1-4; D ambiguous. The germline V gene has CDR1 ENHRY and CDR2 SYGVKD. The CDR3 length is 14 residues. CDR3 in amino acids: CATGRAATSEKLFF. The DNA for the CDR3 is TGTGCCACCGGGAGGGCAGCAACTAGTGAAAAACTGTTTTTT.